This T cell receptor (beta chain) stems from a study of shared clonotypes between healthy human individuals. V shed 1 base, J shed 5 bases, and the junction held 7 bases outside the gene matches. CDR1 and CDR2 (germline): SGHVS, FNYEAQ. There are 16 residues in the CDR3. Concerning this clone: Its antigen is not identified.

Assay: immunoSEQ multiplex PCR; the TCRdb copy retains only in-frame clones and omits some. In the table there are 1.5 million to 2.5 million clones, about 95% of which are singletons. Cells designated naive CD8 were CD45RO-negative and were positively selected for CCR7, with terminally differentiated effector memory CD45RA+ cells excluded. Study results and limitations: Sharing across a handful of donors was seen in about 5% of naive CD4 clonotypes.

Specimen: naive CD8+ T cells sorted from blood. The origin of this receptor is a man aged 18 to 29 in good health. V usage is TRBV7-6 and J usage is TRBJ2-1, with 8 nucleotides matching TRBD2. CDR3 region: CASSLVAAGGNNEQFF. CDR3 in DNA: TGTGCCAGCAGCTTAGTGGCTGCGGGGGGCAACAATGAGCAGTTCTTC.